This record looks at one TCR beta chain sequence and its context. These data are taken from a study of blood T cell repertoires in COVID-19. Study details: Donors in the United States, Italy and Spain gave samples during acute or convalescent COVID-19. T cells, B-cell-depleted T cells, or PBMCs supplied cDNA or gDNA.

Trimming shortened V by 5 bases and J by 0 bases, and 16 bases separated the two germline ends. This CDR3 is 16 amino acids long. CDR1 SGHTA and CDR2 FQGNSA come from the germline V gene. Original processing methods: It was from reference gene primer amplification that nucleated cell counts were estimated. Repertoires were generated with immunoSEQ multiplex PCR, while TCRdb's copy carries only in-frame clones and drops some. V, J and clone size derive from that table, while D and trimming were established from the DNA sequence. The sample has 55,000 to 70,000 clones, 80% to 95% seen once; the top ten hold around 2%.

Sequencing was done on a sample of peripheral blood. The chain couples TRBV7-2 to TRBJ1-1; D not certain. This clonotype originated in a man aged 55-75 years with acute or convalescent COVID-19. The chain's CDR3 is CASSRGPLGMNTEAFF. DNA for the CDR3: TGTGCCAGCAGCCGCGGGCCTTTAGGGATGAACACTGAAGCTTTCTTT.